Included here is one T cell receptor (beta chain) sequence, with context. The target antigen is unknown. The repertoire was sequenced with immunoSEQ multiplex PCR; TCRdb's copy has only in-frame clones and lacks some. The sample includes about 16,000 clones, 88% of them seen just once. These data are taken from a study of graft-versus-host responses after intestinal transplantation. From germline, CDR1 is MDHEN and CDR2 SYDVKM. V shed 6 bases and J 5 bases; nucleotides not matched to a gene: 6. This CDR3 region has 13 residues. Study-wide points: Allografts carried high graft-versus-host to host-versus-graft clonal ratios in patients having graft-donor T cell macrochimerism.

The source is a human patient who received an intestinal transplant, so some T cells may come from the graft donor. The sequenced sample was PBMCs, obtained around 110 days after intestinal transplant. V and J are TRBV28 and TRBJ1-2, with 7 bases lining up with TRBD1. The CDR3 region has the DNA TGTGCCAGCAGGGTCCTCAGGGGGTATGGCTACACCTTC. This sequence encodes CASRVLRGYGYTF.